This T cell receptor (beta chain) stems from a study of T cells after yellow fever vaccination. Background on the study: Fractions of limited cellularity were prepared by means of SMART-Seq v4 Ultra Low Input.

TCRdb redid the calling of the 5' RACE reads with MiXCR, one entry per CDR3 protein. In the table there are a few hundred thousand distinct CDR3 sequences, approximately 16% of which are singletons. The V gene's germline CDR1 is SNHLY and CDR2 FYNNEI. The CDR3 loop spans 15 amino acids. V shed 7 bases, J shed 4 bases, and the junction held 7 bases outside the gene matches. The sequences come from PBMCs, collected about 5 days after the first yellow fever vaccination. The V and J genes are TRBV2 and TRBJ1-5, with 10 positions matching TRBD1. This TCR was recovered from a man younger than 35 who received the YFV17D yellow fever vaccine. The DNA of the CDR3 is TGTGCCAGCACCAGAGGGACAGGGGCTAATCAGCCCCAGCATTTT. This encodes CASTRGTGANQPQHF.